What follows are 28 T cell receptor beta chains derived from one specimen sequenced in a study of blood T cells in healthy people across ages. Next came a second PCR, run for about 7 to 12 cycles, which used a sample-barcoded 5' primer along with a J-beta primer mix. TCRdb used MiXCR to reprocess the 5' RACE reads, holding one entry per CDR3 protein. The repertoire holds about 640,000 distinct CDR3 sequences, with roughly 53% as singletons. The sample taken for sequencing was blood. Receptor source: a man in his sixties in good health.

This clonotype was counted a few times. This chain uses TRBV4-1 with TRBJ1-2, with D uncertain. From germline, CDR1 is MGHRA and CDR2 YSYEKL. The CDR3 is 15 residues long. Between the trimmed V and J ends, which lost 1 base and 1 base, there was a span of 10 bases. Here the CDR3 reads CASSQVPGINYGYTF. CDR3 nucleotides: TGCGCCAGCAGCCAAGTCCCGGGAATTAACTATGGCTACACCTTC.

This clonotype was counted once. The CDR3 region is CSARDRLAGGVNEQFF. The CDR3 nucleotides read TGCAGTGCTAGAGATCGGCTAGCGGGGGGAGTGAATGAGCAGTTCTTC. The chain couples TRBV20-1 to TRBJ2-1; 11 bases match TRBD2. The CDR3 contains 16 residues. Trimming cost V 0 bases and J 7 bases; bases outside gene matches: 8. Germline V gene data show CDR1 as DFQATT and CDR2 as SNEGSKA (reference sequence).

V and J are TRBV20-1 and TRBJ2-2; D not certain. The V gene's germline CDR1 is DFQATT and CDR2 SNEGSKA (reference sequence). The CDR3 spans 14 residues. The V end was cut by 1 base, the J end by 7 bases, with 13 bases between. The CDR3 DNA is TGCAGTGCTAGAGCCACCCTCCCTGACGGGGAGCTGTTTTTT. Translation: CSARATLPDGELFF.

This chain links TRBV29-1 with TRBJ1-1; D is ambiguous. V gave up 3 bases and J gave up 4 bases, with 15 bases separating them. CDR3 size: 14 residues. Germline values: CDR1 SQVTM, CDR2 ANQGSEA. The chain's CDR3 is CSVEPTTGSTEAFF. The CDR3 coding sequence is TGCAGCGTTGAGCCAACGACGGGGAGCACTGAAGCTTTCTTT.

V and J are TRBV29-1 and TRBJ1-1; TRBD1 is a possible D gene (5 bases). CDR1 is SQVTM, CDR2 ANQGSEA, per germline. The CDR3 is 12 residues long. V dropped 4 bases and J dropped 10 bases, with 16 bases sitting between them. The CDR3 bases are TGCAGCGTTGTTCCCTCGCCCGGGGGAGCTTTCTTT. Its translation is CSVVPSPGGAFF.

The chain is built from TRBV6-6 and TRBJ2-3; 10 positions agree with TRBD2. V lost 6 bases to trimming and J lost 4 bases; unmatched junction nucleotides: 7. Germline loops: CDR1 MNHNY, CDR2 SVGAGI (reference sequence). The CDR3 consists of 15 residues. CDR3 region: CASSQLLAGPDTQYF. CDR3 DNA sequence: TGTGCCAGCAGCCAACTACTAGCGGGGCCAGATACGCAGTATTTT.

The J gene is TRBJ1-1, the V gene TRBV29-1; D is uncertain. Trimming cost V 8 bases and J 1 base, with 14 bases left between them. This CDR3 is built from 13 residues. Germline V gene data show CDR1 as SQVTM and CDR2 as ANQGSEA. CDR3 in amino acids: CSIIRAQNTEAFF. As DNA, the CDR3 is TGCAGCATCATACGGGCTCAGAACACTGAAGCTTTCTTT.

The chain combines TRBV5-1 with TRBJ2-5; 9 bases are shared with TRBD2. The V segment lost 0 bases and the J segment 7 bases; nucleotides outside the gene matches: 16. Germline V CDR1 and CDR2: SGHRS, YFSETQ. The CDR3 covers 18 residues. The CDR3 is CASSLEAASGTVPGTQYF. The CDR3 DNA reads TGCGCCAGCAGCTTGGAGGCGGCTAGCGGGACAGTACCTGGGACCCAGTACTTC.

V and J are TRBV2 and TRBJ2-1; 10 bases are a match to TRBD1. The V and J ends lost 8 bases and 8 bases, in that order; junction bases with no gene match: 9. This CDR3 contains 14 residues. CDR1 and CDR2 from the germline V gene are SNHLY and FYNNEI. CDR3 sequence reads: CASLGQGFRDEQFF. Here the CDR3 DNA reads TGTGCCAGCCTGGGACAGGGGTTCCGTGATGAGCAGTTCTTC.

This chain connects TRBV27 to TRBJ2-1, with D unresolved. From germline, CDR1 is MNHEY and CDR2 SMNVEV (reference sequence). This CDR3 spans 15 amino acids. Trimming took 3 bases from V and 4 from J, leaving 13 bases between them. The CDR3 region has the DNA TGTGCCAGCAGTTTCTCCCCAGCAGGATACAATGAGCAGTTCTTC. Translated: CASSFSPAGYNEQFF.

The V and J genes are TRBV20-1 and TRBJ2-3, with a possible D match to TRBD1 (5 bases). The V end was cut by 1 base, the J end by 2 bases, with 10 bases between. Looked up from germline, CDR1 is DFQATT and CDR2 is SNEGSKA (reference sequence). CDR3 length: 14 amino acids. Written as DNA, the CDR3 is TGCAGTGCTAGAGGCGCAGGGAACACAGATACGCAGTATTTT. As protein: CSARGAGNTDTQYF.

Only a few counts were recorded for this clonotype. The rearrangement uses TRBV6-5 and TRBJ1-1, with TRBD1 matching 7 bases. Germline lookup yields CDR1 MNHEY and CDR2 SVGAGI. This CDR3 is built from 15 residues. The V gene end was trimmed by 2 bases and the J gene end by 3 bases; junction bases not matched to a gene: 6. This chain's CDR3 is CASSYTRQGDTEAFF. CDR3 DNA sequence: TGTGCCAGCAGTTACACGCGACAGGGAGACACTGAAGCTTTCTTT.

This rearrangement joins TRBV20-1 to TRBJ1-2; D gene unclear. Trimming took off 6 bases at V and 5 bases at J, with 10 bases between the two ends. CDR1 and CDR2 (germline): DFQATT, SNEGSKA (reference sequence). The CDR3 sequence is 11 residues long. As DNA, the CDR3 is TGCAGTGCCCCCAACGAGTATGGCTACACCTTC. Translated: CSAPNEYGYTF.

V and J are TRBV9 and TRBJ2-5; 7 positions agree with TRBD2. Trimming cost V 0 bases and J 2 bases; bases outside gene matches: 7. The V gene's germline CDR1 is SGDLS and CDR2 YYNGEE. The CDR3 covers 16 residues. The chain's CDR3 is CASSVGAGEAQETQYF. In DNA form, the CDR3 reads TGTGCCAGCAGCGTAGGGGCGGGGGAGGCACAAGAGACCCAGTACTTC.

The V call is TRBV4-1, the J call TRBJ1-2, with D hard to call. Per the germline V gene, CDR1 is MGHRA and CDR2 is YSYEKL. Trimming removed 4 bases from V and 0 bases from J, with 15 bases in between. CDR3 length: 16 residues. CDR3 sequence reads: CASSRGISPTNYGYTF. In DNA, the CDR3 is TGCGCCAGCAGCCGAGGGATTTCTCCTACTAACTATGGCTACACCTTC.

There are many counts of this clonotype. The chain has TRBV24-1 and TRBJ2-3, with unresolved D. Trimming cost V 4 bases and J 0 bases, with 4 bases left between them. Germline assignment: CDR1 KGHDR and CDR2 SFDVKD. CDR3 length equals 13 residues. The CDR3 bases are TGTGCCACCAGTGAGACTAGCACAGATACGCAGTATTTT. Protein: CATSETSTDTQYF.

This clonotype was detected once. The chain joins TRBV11-2 to TRBJ2-2; tentative D call: TRBD1 (5 bases). In germline, CDR1 is SGHAT, CDR2 FQNNGV. The CDR3 extends over 20 amino acids. V was trimmed by 3 bases and J by 1 base, leaving 24 bases between them. CDR3 sequence: CASSFRAWQGVDRNTGELFF. Here the CDR3 DNA reads TGTGCCAGCAGCTTCCGAGCTTGGCAGGGCGTCGACAGGAACACCGGGGAGCTGTTTTTT.

This clonotype occurred many times. V is TRBV18 and J is TRBJ2-1, with TRBD1 matching over 7 bases. CDR1 and CDR2 (germline): KGHSH, LQKENI. The CDR3 is 15 amino acids. Losses at the gene ends were 1 base for V and 0 bases for J; bases not matched to a gene: 0. The CDR3 sequence is CASSPRDSSYNEQFF. DNA of the CDR3: TGTGCCAGCTCACCACGGGACAGCTCCTACAATGAGCAGTTCTTC.

In regard to this clonotype: A clone one base away is much larger, so this may be a read error. The chain employs TRBV7-9 and TRBJ2-1, with D uncertain. The CDR3 is 13 residues long. V was trimmed by 5 bases and J by 6 bases, leaving 11 bases between them. Germline V CDR1 and CDR2: SEHNR, FQNEAQ (reference sequence). The CDR3: CASSVGYGNEQFF. The CDR3, as DNA: TGTGCCAGCAGCGTAGGGTACGGCAATGAGCAGTTCTTC. The whole variable domain, remainder taken from reference TRBV7-9 and TRBJ2-1, is DTGVSQNPRHKITKRGQNVTFRCDPISEHNRLYWYRQTLGQGPEFLTYFQNEAQLEKSRLLSDRFSAERPKGSFSTLEIQRTEQGDSAMYLCASSVGYGNEQFFGPGTRLTVL.

This chain connects TRBV2 to TRBJ1-5; no firm D call. Trimming removed 2 bases from V and 10 bases from J, with 12 bases in between. In germline, CDR1 is SNHLY, CDR2 FYNNEI. The CDR3 consists of 13 residues. CDR3 residues: CASSEWGGSPQHF. CDR3 in DNA: TGTGCCAGCAGTGAATGGGGTGGATCTCCCCAGCATTTT.

In this sample, this clonotype turned up a few times. This chain uses TRBV7-2 with TRBJ2-3, with D possibly TRBD1 on 6 matching bases. The germline CDR1 and CDR2 sequences are SGHTA and FQGNSA. The ends were cut back, 1 base at V and 2 bases at J, with 13 bases in the middle. CDR3 length: 16 amino acids. This CDR3 is CASSLGQGLSTDTQYF. CDR3 nucleotides: TGTGCCAGCAGCTTAGGCCAGGGGCTATCCACAGATACGCAGTATTTT.

The rearrangement joins TRBV29-1 to TRBJ1-1, with D possibly being TRBD1 (6 bases). CDR3 size: 13 residues. The germline V gene has CDR1 SQVTM and CDR2 ANQGSEA. Trimming removed 4 bases at V and 4 bases at J, with 13 bases between. Here the CDR3 reads CSVVRGLGTEAFF. DNA for the CDR3: TGCAGCGTTGTACGGGGGCTAGGCACTGAAGCTTTCTTT.

This sequence joins TRBV20-1 and TRBJ1-5; D remains unclear. Trimming removed 3 bases at V and 4 bases at J, with 10 bases between. This CDR3 comprises 13 residues. Germline assignment: CDR1 DFQATT and CDR2 SNEGSKA (reference sequence). The CDR3, as DNA: TGCAGTGCTAGTCCGTATCAGAATCAGCCCCAGCATTTT. It encodes CSASPYQNQPQHF.

The chain couples TRBV10-2 to TRBJ2-1; 10 nucleotides match TRBD2. The CDR3 length is 19 residues. The trim removed 6 bases at V and 0 bases at J, leaving 14 bases unmatched. The germline gives CDR1 WSHSY, CDR2 SAAADI. Written as DNA, the CDR3 is TGCGCCAGCAGCCCGGGCACTAGCGGGGCGCAAAGCTCCTACAATGAGCAGTTCTTC. Its protein is CASSPGTSGAQSSYNEQFF.

The chain carries TRBV7-2 and TRBJ1-6; D is unclear. The germline CDR1 and CDR2 sequences are SGHTA and FQGNSA. Trimming stripped 5 bases from V and 5 bases from J, with 4 bases between. The CDR3 has 12 residues. The CDR3 is CASSRNNSPLHF. The DNA for the CDR3 is TGTGCCAGCAGCAGGAATAATTCACCCCTCCACTTT.

This clonotype is a singleton in its sample. The V call is TRBV9, the J call TRBJ2-1, with a tentative D call TRBD1 (5 bases). Germline V CDR1 and CDR2: SGDLS, YYNGEE. The CDR3 sequence is 14 residues long. Trimming shortened V by 1 base and J by 6 bases, and 11 bases separated the two germline ends. Here the CDR3 reads CASSVQGPSNEQFF. The CDR3 DNA reads TGTGCCAGCAGCGTACAGGGTCCGAGCAATGAGCAGTTCTTC.

This clonotype showed up many times. The chain has TRBV7-9 and TRBJ2-1, with D uncertain. Between the trimmed V and J ends, which lost 3 bases and 8 bases, there was a span of 5 bases. Germline loops: CDR1 SEHNR, CDR2 FQNEAQ (reference sequence). This CDR3 region has 11 residues. The CDR3 here is CASSFIDEQFF. CDR3 DNA sequence: TGTGCCAGCAGCTTTATCGATGAGCAGTTCTTC. The full variable domain, rest sourced from reference TRBV7-9 and TRBJ2-1, is DTGVSQNPRHKITKRGQNVTFRCDPISEHNRLYWYRQTLGQGPEFLTYFQNEAQLEKSRLLSDRFSAERPKGSFSTLEIQRTEQGDSAMYLCASSFIDEQFFGPGTRLTVL.

V and J are TRBV5-1 and TRBJ2-7; TRBD1 aligns across 7 bases. CDR3 size: 17 residues. The V gene end was trimmed by 1 base and the J gene end by 6 bases; junction bases not matched to a gene: 16. The germline V gene has CDR1 SGHRS and CDR2 YFSETQ. The CDR3: CASSLTDPGQSSSEQYF. CDR3 nucleotide sequence: TGCGCCAGCAGCTTGACCGACCCGGGACAGAGTTCATCCGAGCAGTACTTC.